These 19 T cell receptor beta chains were sequenced from one sample in a study of tumor-infiltrating lymphocytes in localized non-small cell lung cancer. Libraries were prepared by immunoSEQ multiplex PCR; TCRdb keeps only in-frame clonotypes and omits some of them. The sample has 25,000 to 30,000 clones; around 85% are singletons. The source material was lung tumor tissue. The source is a human donor with non-small cell lung cancer.

The rearrangement links TRBV6-1 to TRBJ1-1, with 7 bases fitting TRBD1. The J segment lost 5 bases and the V segment lost 6 bases, leaving 9 bases of the junction unmatched. CDR1 and CDR2 from the germline V gene are MNHNS and SASEGT. The CDR3 is made up of 14 amino acids. The CDR3 DNA reads as TGTGCCAGCAGGGCTAGACAGGGTTGGACTGAAGCTTTCTTT. It translates to CASRARQGWTEAFF.

This chain links TRBV5-1 with TRBJ2-2, with 10 bases fitting TRBD1. The CDR3 is 16 amino acids. In germline, CDR1 is SGHRS, CDR2 YFSETQ. V lost 4 bases, J lost 4 bases, and 7 bases stayed unmatched. This chain's CDR3 is CASSTSGQGTTGELFF. CDR3 in DNA: TGCGCCAGCAGCACGTCGGGACAGGGGACCACCGGGGAGCTGTTTTTT.

This chain uses TRBV6-5 with TRBJ2-7; 12 bases align to TRBD2. This CDR3 is 15 amino acids long. Germline CDR1 and CDR2: MNHEY and SVGAGI. The ends lost 6 bases at V and 7 bases at J; junction bases unmatched: 10. In DNA, the CDR3 is TGTGCCAGCAGCCTAAAACTAGCGGGGGGCCTAGAGCAGTACTTC. Encoded protein: CASSLKLAGGLEQYF.

V gene TRBV29-1 combines with J gene TRBJ2-6; a weak D match, TRBD2 (5 bases). The germline V and J ends were trimmed by 5 bases and 1 base, with 12 bases remaining between them. CDR1 and CDR2 from the germline V gene are SQVTM and ANQGSEA. The CDR3 has 15 residues. CDR3 sequence: CSVRGTNSGANVLTF. For the CDR3, the DNA is TGCAGCGTTCGGGGAACAAATTCTGGGGCCAACGTCCTGACTTTC.

The chain uses TRBV11-3 and TRBJ2-2; 7 nucleotides match TRBD1. Unmatched junction bases numbered 5, after V lost 3 bases and J lost 1 base. Germline-derived CDR1 and CDR2 are SGHNT and YENEEA. The CDR3 length is 16 residues. The DNA of the CDR3 is TGTGCCAGCAGCTTGAGAGGGGGCTGGAACACCGGGGAGCTGTTTTTT. Translating it yields CASSLRGGWNTGELFF.

This clone was counted a single time. The chain employs TRBV2 and TRBJ1-4; D is possibly TRBD1 (5 bases). Germline V gene lookup returns CDR1 SNHLY and CDR2 FYNNEI. This CDR3 has 19 amino acids. V was cut by 2 bases and J by 0 bases, with 19 bases left in between. The CDR3 reads CASSEYGRVGLATNEKLFF. CDR3 DNA: TGTGCCAGCAGTGAATATGGCAGGGTTGGCCTTGCAACTAATGAAAAACTGTTTTTT.

The chain joins TRBV18 to TRBJ2-5; tentatively, D is TRBD1 (5 bases). Trimming shortened V by 4 bases and J by 2 bases, and 11 bases separated the two germline ends. CDR3 length: 14 residues. Germline lookup yields CDR1 KGHSH and CDR2 LQKENI. The chain's CDR3 is CASSLSQGQETQYF. In DNA, the CDR3 is TGTGCCAGCTCACTCAGTCAGGGACAAGAGACCCAGTACTTC. Full variable domain (outside the CDR3, taken from reference TRBV18 and TRBJ2-5): NAGVMQNPRHLVRRRGQEARLRCSPMKGHSHVYWYRQLPEEGLKFMVYLQKENIIDESGMPKERFSAEFPKEGPSILRIQQVVRGDSAAYFCASSLSQGQETQYFGPGTRLLVL.

This sequence joins TRBV6-6 and TRBJ1-2; TRBD1 is a possible D gene (5 bases). The V and J ends lost 4 bases and 4 bases respectively, with 10 bases between them. The CDR3 length is 13 residues. CDR1 and CDR2 from the germline V gene are MNHNY and SVGAGI (reference sequence). CDR3 region: CASSLSDTYGYTF. The CDR3, as DNA: TGTGCCAGCAGTTTGTCGGACACCTATGGCTACACCTTC.

This chain joins TRBV6-1 and TRBJ1-3; D is unclear. Germline CDR1 MNHNS, CDR2 SASEGT. V was shortened by 8 bases and J by 0 bases, with 8 bases between the two germline ends. This CDR3 comprises 13 residues. This CDR3 reads CASGYHSGNTIYF. In nucleotides, the CDR3 is TGTGCCAGCGGGTACCACTCTGGAAACACCATATATTTT.

The gene calls are TRBV10-3 and TRBJ1-5; TRBD1 might be the D (6 bases). The germline V gene encodes CDR1 ENHRY and CDR2 SYGVKD. The V gene lost 4 bases and the J gene lost 4 bases, with 8 bases spanning the gap. CDR3 length: 13 amino acids. The CDR3 DNA sequence: TGTGCCATCAGTGGGACAGCGAATCAGCCCCAGCATTTT. Its translation: CAISGTANQPQHF.

The chain links TRBV27 to TRBJ1-4; unclear D gene. Germline V lookup: CDR1 MNHEY, CDR2 SMNVEV (reference sequence). This CDR3 has 15 residues. V lost 3 bases, J lost 5 bases, and 13 bases lay in between. The CDR3 nucleotides are TGTGCCAGCAGTTTTGGGCACCCACGGAATGAAAAACTGTTTTTT. Translated: CASSFGHPRNEKLFF.

This chain uses TRBV7-2 with TRBJ1-3; D is ambiguous. Germline values: CDR1 SGHTA, CDR2 FQGNSA. This CDR3 comprises 14 residues. Between the trimmed V and J ends, which lost 5 bases and 7 bases, there was a span of 15 bases. The CDR3 reads CASSRAVTPNTIYF. Here the CDR3 DNA reads TGTGCCAGCAGCCGGGCAGTTACGCCGAACACCATATATTTT. The complete variable domain, with remaining parts taken from reference TRBV7-2 and TRBJ1-3, reads GAGVSQSPSNKVTEKGKDVELRCDPISGHTALYWYRQSLGQGLEFLIYFQGNSAPDKSGLPSDRFSAERTGGSVSTLTIQRTQQEDSAVYLCASSRAVTPNTIYFGEGSWLTVV.

This chain joins TRBV27 and TRBJ2-7; the match to TRBD1 covers 8 bases. The CDR3 runs to 14 residues. V trimming: 5 bases; J trimming: 3 bases; junction bases outside the gene matches: 6. Germline V gene data show CDR1 as MNHEY and CDR2 as SMNVEV (reference sequence). The CDR3 here is CASSPWTGSYEQYF. In DNA, the CDR3 is TGTGCCAGCAGTCCCTGGACAGGGAGCTACGAGCAGTACTTC.

This chain connects TRBV30 to TRBJ2-5, with TRBD1 as a possible D gene (6 bases). Trimming cost V 4 bases and J 5 bases, with 14 bases left between them. The V gene's germline CDR1 is GTSNPN and CDR2 SVGIG (reference sequence). The CDR3 extends over 13 amino acids. CDR3 region: CAWKRGQGETQYF. In DNA form, the CDR3 reads TGTGCCTGGAAAAGGGGCCAGGGGGAGACCCAGTACTTC.

This clone was seen only a few times. This rearrangement joins TRBV6-1 to TRBJ1-1, with D uncertain. V was trimmed by 4 bases and J by 6 bases, leaving 9 bases between them. Per the germline V gene, CDR1 is MNHNS and CDR2 is SASEGT. The length of the CDR3 is 12 residues. The CDR3, as DNA: TGTGCCAGCAGTGTCAAGGTGGCTGAAGCTTTCTTT. It codes for CASSVKVAEAFF.

This sequence joins TRBV19 and TRBJ2-6, with 7 nucleotides matching TRBD2. The V segment lost 7 bases and the J segment 0 bases; nucleotides outside the gene matches: 6. The CDR3 loop spans 16 amino acids. Germline CDR1 is LNHDA and CDR2 is SQIVND (reference sequence). In nucleotides, the CDR3 is TGTGCCAGTAAGGAAGCGGGGAGCTCTGGGGCCAACGTCCTGACTTTC. It is translated as CASKEAGSSGANVLTF.

V and J are TRBV29-1 and TRBJ2-1; TRBD2 agrees at 10 bases. With V trimmed by 4 bases and J by 10 bases, 7 bases remained unmatched. CDR1 SQVTM and CDR2 ANQGSEA come from the germline V gene. CDR3 length: 13 residues. The CDR3 spells CSVARTSGGEQFF. The CDR3 bases are TGCAGCGTTGCGAGGACTAGCGGCGGGGAGCAGTTCTTC.

V is TRBV6-5 and J is TRBJ1-2; 8 positions match TRBD1. Germline loops: CDR1 MNHEY, CDR2 SVGAGI. The CDR3 runs to 15 residues. J lost 1 base, V lost 6 bases, and 7 bases had no gene match. CDR3 in amino acids: CASRLQGAVNYGYTF. In DNA, the CDR3 is TGTGCCAGCAGACTGCAGGGGGCCGTTAACTATGGCTACACCTTC.

A few counts support this clone. This chain connects TRBV4-2 to TRBJ1-5; 10 bases map to TRBD1. This CDR3 spans 20 amino acids. Germline V CDR1 and CDR2: LGHNA, YNFKEQ. V was clipped by 0 bases and J by 8 bases; unmatched bases: 19. In nucleotides, the CDR3 is TGTGCCAGCAGCCAAGAGGCCGAAGGATGGACAGGGGGTGTGATAAAGCCCCAGCATTTT. It specifies CASSQEAEGWTGGVIKPQHF.